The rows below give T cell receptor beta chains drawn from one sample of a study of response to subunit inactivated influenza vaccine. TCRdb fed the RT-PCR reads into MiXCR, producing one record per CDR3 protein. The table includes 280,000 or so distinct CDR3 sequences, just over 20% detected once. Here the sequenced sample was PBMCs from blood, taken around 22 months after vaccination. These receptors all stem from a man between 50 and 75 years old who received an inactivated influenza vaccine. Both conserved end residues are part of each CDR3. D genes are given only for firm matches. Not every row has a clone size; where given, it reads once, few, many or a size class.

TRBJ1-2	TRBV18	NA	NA	TGTGCCAGCTCACCCTTGGCGAGTCCAGACCATGGCTACACCTTC	CASSPLASPDHGYTF
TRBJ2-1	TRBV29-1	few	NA	TGCAGCTCGTACAGCTCCTACAATGAGCAGTTCTTC	CSSYSSYNEQFF
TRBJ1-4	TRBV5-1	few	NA	TGCGCCAGCAGCTTTATAGGGGAGCGGGAAAAACTGTTTTTT	CASSFIGEREKLFF
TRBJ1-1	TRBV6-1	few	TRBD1	TGTGCCAGCCGGGGGACAGGGGGTTTCCGAGCTTTCTTT	CASRGTGGFRAFF
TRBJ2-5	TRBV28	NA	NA	TGTGCCACCACCAACCCGGACGACCTCAGTGGCGAGACCCAGTACTTC	CATTNPDDLSGETQYF
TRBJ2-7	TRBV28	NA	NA	TGTGCCAGCAGTTTATGGGCAGAGACCTACGAGCAGTACTTC	CASSLWAETYEQYF
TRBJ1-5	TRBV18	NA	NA	TGTGCCAGCTCACCAGTGAGGAATCAGCCCCAGCATTTT	CASSPVRNQPQHF
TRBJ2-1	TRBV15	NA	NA	TGTGCCACCAGTCCTACAGGGAACAATGAGCAGTTCTTC	CATSPTGNNEQFF
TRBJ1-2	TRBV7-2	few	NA	TGTGCCAGCAGCTTAGGACACAGAAACTATGGCTACACCTTC	CASSLGHRNYGYTF
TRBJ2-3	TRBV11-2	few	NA	TGTGCCAGCAGCTTTAGGGCCCTGGGACCTAGTTGGGATACGCAGTATTTT	CASSFRALGPSWDTQYF
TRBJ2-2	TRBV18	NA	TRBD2	TGTGCCAGCTCACCTACAGGACTAGCGGGAGGGAACACCGGGGAGCTGTTTTTT	CASSPTGLAGGNTGELFF
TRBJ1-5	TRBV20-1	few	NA	TGCAGTGCTAGGGACAGTCTTAGCAATCAGCCCCAGCATTTT	CSARDSLSNQPQHF
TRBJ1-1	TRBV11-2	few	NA	TGTGCCAGCACTCATCCCGCGGGGGTCACTGAAGCTTTCTTT	CASTHPAGVTEAFF
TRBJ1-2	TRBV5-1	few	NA	TGCGCCAGCAGCGCGACGGGCAGGAACTATGGCTACACCTTC	CASSATGRNYGYTF
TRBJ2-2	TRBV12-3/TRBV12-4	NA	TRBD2	TGTGCCAGCAGTCTCCAGGGACTAGCTAACACCGGGGAGCTGTTTTTT	CASSLQGLANTGELFF
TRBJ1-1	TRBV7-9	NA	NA	TGTGCCAGCAGCTTAGCCAACAGTAACACTGAAGCTTTCTTT	CASSLANSNTEAFF
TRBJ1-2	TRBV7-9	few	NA	TGTGCCAGCAGCCACACATCAGACTATGGCTACACCTTC	CASSHTSDYGYTF
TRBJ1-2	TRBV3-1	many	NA	TGTGCCAGCAGCCAAGATCCCGGGCTTGGCTACACCTTC	CASSQDPGLGYTF